The rows below give T cell receptor beta chains drawn from one sample of a study of kidney transplant recipient with SARS-CoV-2 infection. TCRdb reprocessed the reads via MiXCR and lists one record per CDR3 protein. Of roughly 250,000 distinct CDR3 sequences listed, roughly 26% are singletons. Material: a blood sample, obtained at baseline and on day 111 from a kidney transplant recipient. The receptors shown here come from a male patient in his thirties who had COVID-19 and was a kidney transplant recipient. The T cells may partly be graft donor cells. The CDR3 runs from the conserved cysteine through the conserved F or W. Fields, in order: D gene, CDR3 length, V gene, J gene, clone size, CDR3 DNA, CDR3 protein. D genes are given only for firm matches. Clone size is not always given. Where it is, it says once, few, many or a class for expanded clones.

-	13	TRBV7-9	TRBJ2-1	few	TGTGCCAGCACCGGGGCTTTTGGGAATGAGCAGTTCTTC	CASTGAFGNEQFF
-	17	TRBV21-1	TRBJ2-3	few	TGTGCCAGCAGGCGAGAGATAGCTACAGTCATGCAAGATACGCAGTATTTT	CASRREIATVMQDTQYF
-	17	TRBV21-1	TRBJ1-5	many	TGTGCCAGCAGCAAATTTCTAGAGGTTGACGGCAATCAGCCCCAGCATTTT	CASSKFLEVDGNQPQHF
TRBD1	14	TRBV7-6	TRBJ1-5	many	TGTGCCAGCAGCTCGGGACAGGGAATTTCAACCCAGCATTTT	CASSSGQGISTQHF
-	14	TRBV7-9	TRBJ2-5	many	TGCGCCAGCAGCGCACGGGCAGGGTTGGAGACCCAGTACTTC	CASSARAGLETQYF
-	14	TRBV24-1	TRBJ1-1	many	TGTGCCACCAGTGATTCGGACAGTAACACTGAAGCTTTCTTT	CATSDSDSNTEAFF
TRBD2	17	TRBV5-1	TRBJ2-3	-	TGCGCCAGCAGCTCCTCCACCCTAGCGGTGAGCACAGATACGCAGTATTTT	CASSSSTLAVSTDTQYF
-	17	TRBV15	TRBJ1-2	-	TGTGCCACCAGCCAATGTGAAAGGTGTGGAAAGACCTATGGCTACACCTTC	CATSQCERCGKTYGYTF
-	14	TRBV4-1	TRBJ1-1	-	TGCGCCAGCAGCCAAGATCAGAACAGGATAGAAGCTTTCTTT	CASSQDQNRIEAFF
TRBD1	14	TRBV27	TRBJ1-2	many	TGTGCCAGCAGTACACAGGGGGCTAACTATGGCTACACCTTC	CASSTQGANYGYTF
-	13	TRBV20-1	TRBJ2-7	many	TGCAGTGCTGCTTGGACTGAGTCCTACGAGCAGTACTTC	CSAAWTESYEQYF